Shown below are 10 T cell receptor beta chains from a single sample sequenced in a study of cytomegalovirus exposure and HLA in healthy donors. The repertoire was sequenced with immunoSEQ multiplex PCR; TCRdb's copy has only in-frame clones and lacks some. Of about 220,000 clones in the sample, approximately 80% were seen once. The sequenced sample was PBMCs. These receptor sequences come from a woman under 40 in good health and CMV-seropositive.

This chain connects TRBV6-1 to TRBJ2-7, with 7 bases aligning to TRBD1. Trimming at V came to 1 base and at J to 0 bases, leaving 3 bases not matched to a gene. Germline V gives CDR1 MNHNS, CDR2 SASEGT. The CDR3 sequence is 15 residues long. The CDR3 reads CASSEDAGGSYEQYF. For the CDR3, the DNA is TGTGCCAGCAGTGAAGACGCAGGGGGCTCCTACGAGCAGTACTTC.

The rearrangement uses TRBV6-1 and TRBJ2-7; the D is unclear. Germline loops: CDR1 MNHNS, CDR2 SASEGT. The CDR3 has 14 residues. V was shortened by 4 bases and J by 1 base, with 11 bases between the two germline ends. In nucleotides, the CDR3 is TGTGCCAGCAGTGCTAAGACCGTTTCCTACGAGCAGTACTTC. It translates to CASSAKTVSYEQYF.

The chain carries TRBV7-8 and TRBJ2-3; TRBD1 aligns across 12 bases. The J segment lost 2 bases and the V segment lost 5 bases, leaving 11 bases of the junction unmatched. The CDR3 sequence is 18 residues long. Germline V gives CDR1 SGHVS, CDR2 FQNEAQ. CDR3 loop: CASSIRDRGQKITDTQYF. As DNA, the CDR3 is TGTGCCAGCAGCATCCGGGACAGGGGGCAAAAAATCACAGATACGCAGTATTTT.

The V and J genes are TRBV28 and TRBJ2-3; 7 bases are shared with TRBD2. CDR3 size: 15 residues. The germline gives CDR1 MDHEN, CDR2 SYDVKM. V trimming: 8 bases; J trimming: 1 base; junction bases outside the gene matches: 9. The CDR3, as DNA: TGTGCCAGCCAAGTTTTCCGGGAGGGCACAGATACGCAGTATTTT. Its translation: CASQVFREGTDTQYF.

This clone has a single count. This chain joins TRBV30 and TRBJ2-1; D is perhaps TRBD2 (6 bases). V lost 2 bases and J lost 0, with 29 bases in between. The CDR3 is 21 amino acids. Germline V CDR1 and CDR2: GTSNPN, SVGIG (reference sequence). CDR3 sequence (DNA): TGTGCCTGGAGTCCCTTTGAGGGGAGGCTAGCTAATACTAGCTCCTACAATGAGCAGTTCTTC. Encoded protein: CAWSPFEGRLANTSSYNEQFF.

V is TRBV18 and J is TRBJ1-2; TRBD1 is a possible D gene (6 bases). Germline CDR1 and CDR2: KGHSH and LQKENI. Trimming left V 1 base short and J 4 bases short, with 13 bases between. The CDR3 consists of 15 residues. Written as DNA, the CDR3 is TGTGCCAGCTCACCACAGGGGGGGCTTGGCTATGGCTACACCTTC. Its translation: CASSPQGGLGYGYTF.

The rearrangement uses TRBV5-6 and TRBJ2-2; D remains unclear. This CDR3 contains 16 residues. V was clipped by 1 base and J by 2 bases, with 12 bases between them. In germline, CDR1 is SGHDT, CDR2 YYEEEE. The CDR3 nucleotides read TGTGCCAGCAGCTTGTCTTGGACCGTAAACACCGGGGAGCTGTTTTTT. Translated, it gives CASSLSWTVNTGELFF.

The chain combines TRBV7-2 with TRBJ2-3; D possibly uses TRBD1 or TRBD2 (5 bases each). There are 15 residues in the CDR3. The V gene's germline CDR1 is SGHTA and CDR2 FQGNSA. V shed 2 bases and J shed 5 bases, with 14 bases lying between them. In DNA, the CDR3 is TGTGCCAGCAGCTTACGGGCAGGGACGCAAGATACGCAGTATTTT. It specifies CASSLRAGTQDTQYF. Together with reference TRBV7-2 and TRBJ2-3, the CDR3 gives the full variable domain: GAGVSQSPSNKVTEKGKDVELRCDPISGHTALYWYRQSLGQGLEFLIYFQGNSAPDKSGLPSDRFSAERTGGSVSTLTIQRTQQEDSAVYLCASSLRAGTQDTQYFGPGTRLTVL.

The J gene is TRBJ1-1, the V gene TRBV27, with 8 positions matching TRBD1. CDR1 is MNHEY and CDR2 is SMNVEV in the germline V gene (reference sequence). CDR3 length: 13 amino acids. The J segment lost 3 bases and the V segment lost 7 bases, leaving 4 bases of the junction unmatched. The CDR3: CASTKTGDTEAFF. The CDR3 nucleotides are TGTGCCAGCACGAAGACAGGGGACACTGAAGCTTTCTTT.

The chain joins TRBV7-2 to TRBJ2-5; TRBD2 agrees at 10 bases. This CDR3 region has 16 residues. Germline CDR1 reads SGHTA; CDR2 reads FQGNSA. With V trimmed by 2 bases and J by 1 base, 4 bases remained unmatched. In DNA, the CDR3 is TGTGCCAGCAGCTTAATGGGACTAGCGTCCCAAGAGACCCAGTACTTC. Its protein is CASSLMGLASQETQYF. Full variable domain (outside the CDR3, taken from reference TRBV7-2 and TRBJ2-5): GAGVSQSPSNKVTEKGKDVELRCDPISGHTALYWYRQSLGQGLEFLIYFQGNSAPDKSGLPSDRFSAERTGGSVSTLTIQRTQQEDSAVYLCASSLMGLASQETQYFGPGTRLLVL.